Following are 30 T cell receptor beta chains from one sample sequenced in a study of Ad26.COV2.S vaccination and SARS-CoV-2 variants. The table came from immunoSEQ multiplex PCR; TCRdb's copy has only in-frame clones and leaves some out. Of 500,000 or so clones in the sample, about 88% were seen once. Treatment defined: some 20 received Ad26.COV2.S at low or high dose, single or two shots; roughly five received placebo; per-sample allocation not given. Following the first vaccine or placebo injection, samples were taken on day 63. Sequences were derived from peripheral blood, sampled in a trial of Ad26.COV2.S vaccine versus placebo. The receptor set was obtained from a person aged 18-65 years who received the Ad26.COV2.S COVID-19 vaccine or a placebo.

This chain connects TRBV5-1 to TRBJ2-2; either TRBD1 or TRBD2 may supply D (5 bases each). The germline V gene encodes CDR1 SGHRS and CDR2 YFSETQ. The CDR3 length is 14 residues. Between the trimmed V and J ends, which lost 2 bases and 16 bases, there was a span of 21 bases. CDR3: CASSFELRAGYEFF. The CDR3 coding sequence is TGCGCCAGCAGCTTCGAATTGAGGGCAGGGTATGAGTTTTTT.

The chain couples TRBV6-5 to TRBJ2-2; 7 bases map to TRBD2. V shed 8 bases and J 1 base; nucleotides not matched to a gene: 7. Germline V lookup: CDR1 MNHEY, CDR2 SVGAGI. CDR3 length equals 15 residues. CDR3 nucleotides: TGTGCCAGCTCCATACTAGCGCAGAACACCGGGGAGCTGTTTTTT. This translates into CASSILAQNTGELFF.

This chain joins TRBV19 and TRBJ2-7, with D possibly TRBD1 on 6 matching bases. CDR3 length: 14 amino acids. Germline lookup yields CDR1 LNHDA and CDR2 SQIVND (reference sequence). V was cut by 1 base and J by 2 bases, with 9 bases left in between. CDR3 sequence (DNA): TGTGCCAGTAGTATAGTGTACAGGGCCTACGAGCAGTACTTC. Protein sequence: CASSIVYRAYEQYF. The variable domain in full, with the rest retrieved from reference TRBV19 and TRBJ2-7, is DGGITQSPKYLFRKEGQNVTLSCEQNLNHDAMYWYRQDPGQGLRLIYYSQIVNDFQKGDIAEGYSVSREKKESFPLTVTSAQKNPTAFYLCASSIVYRAYEQYFGPGTRLTVT.

DNA for the CDR3: TGTGCCAGCAGCTTGGGTCGATCCCAATACGAGCAGTACGTC. Translation gives CASSLGRSQYEQYV. This chain uses TRBV5-6 with TRBJ2-7; D is unresolved. Trimming removed 0 bases from V and 4 bases from J, with 11 bases in between. Germline V CDR1 and CDR2: SGHDT, YYEEEE. The CDR3 sequence is 14 residues long.

V gene TRBV5-1 combines with J gene TRBJ1-1; D is perhaps TRBD1 (5 bases). Germline loops: CDR1 SGHRS, CDR2 YFSETQ. V lost 4 bases to trimming and J lost 1 base, with 11 bases between them. The CDR3 length is 14 residues. CDR3 sequence reads: CASSPGTENTEAFF. In DNA form, the CDR3 reads TGCGCCAGCAGCCCCGGGACGGAGAACACTGAAGCTTTCTTT.

The chain links TRBV11-2 to TRBJ1-2, with a tentative D call TRBD1 (5 bases). This CDR3 region has 13 residues. The ends were cut back, 5 bases at V and 8 bases at J, with 15 bases in the middle. Germline-derived CDR1 and CDR2 are SGHAT and FQNNGV. CDR3 sequence reads: CASSPVLGDGYTF. The CDR3 coding sequence is TGTGCCAGCAGCCCGGTGTTAGGGGACGGCTACACCTTC.

V usage is TRBV11-2 and J usage is TRBJ1-4; no definite D call. Trimming removed 5 bases at V and 8 bases at J, with 12 bases between. The germline gives CDR1 SGHAT, CDR2 FQNNGV. This CDR3 region has 13 residues. CDR3 DNA sequence: TGTGCCAGCAGCAATGGGATCGTGGAAAAACTGTTTTTT. This codes for CASSNGIVEKLFF.

This chain uses TRBV5-1 with TRBJ2-2, with 8 bases matching TRBD1. This CDR3 region has 13 residues. J lost 7 bases, V lost 4 bases, and 3 bases had no gene match. Looked up from germline, CDR1 is SGHRS and CDR2 is YFSETQ. CDR3 sequence reads: CASSVTGVGELFF. Here the CDR3 DNA reads TGCGCCAGCAGCGTGACAGGGGTCGGGGAGCTGTTTTTT.

The chain carries TRBV6-2 or TRBV6-3 and TRBJ2-7; perhaps TRBD2 as D (5 bases). The V and J ends lost 0 bases and 12 bases respectively, with 15 bases between them. Germline lookup yields CDR1 MNHEY and CDR2 SVGEGT. The CDR3 extends over 13 amino acids. The CDR3 coding sequence is TGTGCCAGCAGTTACTCGGGCGGGCCGAGTCCGTACGTC. Translation: CASSYSGGPSPYV.

The chain carries TRBV5-6 and TRBJ2-1; 15 positions agree with TRBD2. Germline CDR1 reads SGHDT; CDR2 reads YYEEEE. CDR3 size: 13 residues. The V and J ends lost 4 bases and 15 bases, in that order; junction bases with no gene match: 5. CDR3 region: CASSVGLAGGLFF. Written as DNA, the CDR3 is TGTGCCAGCAGCGTCGGACTAGCGGGAGGGTTGTTCTTC.

This chain links TRBV4-1 with TRBJ2-2, with D hard to call. Per the germline V gene, CDR1 is MGHRA and CDR2 is YSYEKL. The CDR3 is made up of 15 amino acids. V gave up 1 base and J gave up 4 bases, with 10 bases separating them. CDR3 DNA: TGCGCCAGCAGCCAAGTTAAACCGAGCACCGGGGAGCTGTTTTTT. It specifies CASSQVKPSTGELFF.

This clone was seen more than once but under ten times. The chain links TRBV5-6 to TRBJ1-5; a weak D match, TRBD1 (5 bases). Trimming left V 6 bases short and J 7 bases short, with 17 bases between. The CDR3 loop spans 14 amino acids. Germline CDR1 and CDR2: SGHDT and YYEEEE. The CDR3 DNA reads TGTGCCAGCACCATTCTAGATGGGGGACAGCCCCAGCATTTT. Residues: CASTILDGGQPQHF.

This chain joins TRBV28 and TRBJ2-3; 12 bases agree with TRBD2. The CDR3 spans 15 residues. V was pared by 8 bases and J by 6 bases, with 9 bases of the junction left unmatched. Germline V gene lookup returns CDR1 MDHEN and CDR2 SYDVKM. This CDR3 reads CASYSSGRVGDTQYF. The CDR3 DNA reads TGTGCCAGCTATTCTAGCGGGAGGGTTGGGGATACGCAGTATTTT.

This chain connects TRBV28 to TRBJ2-6; no reliable D call. Trimming took off 8 bases at V and 0 bases at J, with 17 bases between the two ends. CDR1 and CDR2 from the germline V gene are MDHEN and SYDVKM. This CDR3 has 17 amino acids. The CDR3 DNA sequence: TGTGCCAGCTCCTCCCCTAGGGCAGTCTCTGGGGCCAACGTCCTGACTTTC. Protein: CASSSPRAVSGANVLTF.

The chain couples TRBV18 to TRBJ2-1; 9 bases are a match to TRBD2. J lost 3 bases, V lost 3 bases, and 6 bases had no gene match. Looked up from germline, CDR1 is KGHSH and CDR2 is LQKENI. This CDR3 has 16 residues. CDR3 in amino acids: CASSPWLAGLYNEQFF. As DNA, the CDR3 is TGTGCCAGCTCACCGTGGCTAGCGGGGCTCTACAATGAGCAGTTCTTC.

This rearrangement joins TRBV4-1 to TRBJ2-5; TRBD2 aligns across 14 bases. This CDR3 region has 18 residues. Per the germline V gene, CDR1 is MGHRA and CDR2 is YSYEKL. With 4 bases clipped from V and 7 bases from J, the junction kept 14 bases outside the gene matches. The CDR3 loop is CASSRQTSGRAAYGTQYF. The DNA for the CDR3 is TGCGCCAGCAGCCGGCAGACTAGCGGGAGGGCCGCGTACGGGACCCAGTACTTC.

The chain couples TRBV6-6 to TRBJ2-7; D remains unclear. The germline V and J ends were trimmed by 5 bases and 2 bases, with 16 bases remaining between them. From germline, CDR1 is MNHNY and CDR2 SVGAGI (reference sequence). CDR3 length: 15 residues. The DNA for the CDR3 is TGTGCCAGCAGTACCGACGATGGGGTTACCTACGAGCAGTACGTC. It specifies CASSTDDGVTYEQYV.

The chain recombines TRBV5-4 with TRBJ2-5; D not certain. Germline V gene sequence: CDR1 SGHNT, CDR2 YYREEE (reference sequence). Trimming stripped 2 bases from V and 5 bases from J, with 13 bases between. This CDR3 spans 14 amino acids. CDR3 region: CASSFGSVQETQYF. CDR3 nucleotide sequence: TGTGCCAGCAGCTTTGGAAGCGTGCAGGAGACCCAGTACTTC. The whole variable domain, remainder taken from reference TRBV5-4 and TRBJ2-5, is ETGVTQSPTHLIKTRGQQVTLRCSSQSGHNTVSWYQQALGQGPQFIFQYYREEENGRGNFPPRFSGLQFPNYSSELNVNALELDDSALYLCASSFGSVQETQYFGPGTRLLVL.

This clone has only a few counts. The V gene is TRBV7-9, the J gene TRBJ1-1; D gene ambiguous. The CDR3 runs to 15 residues. Per the germline V gene, CDR1 is SEHNR and CDR2 is FQNEAQ (reference sequence). Between the trimmed V and J ends, which lost 5 bases and 0 bases, there was a span of 13 bases. CDR3 amino acids: CASSPPGSLNTEAFF. Here the CDR3 DNA reads TGTGCCAGCAGCCCGCCGGGGTCACTGAACACTGAAGCTTTCTTT.

The chain has TRBV29-1 and TRBJ1-2, with D possibly matching TRBD1 (5 bases). Between the trimmed V and J ends, which lost 3 bases and 4 bases, there was a span of 12 bases. There are 13 residues in the CDR3. Looked up from germline, CDR1 is SQVTM and CDR2 is ANQGSEA. The CDR3 is CSVDWGDGYGYTF. In nucleotides, the CDR3 is TGCAGCGTTGATTGGGGGGACGGCTATGGCTACACCTTC.

The chain uses TRBV5-8 and TRBJ1-2; maybe TRBD1 (5 bases). CDR1 and CDR2 (germline): SGHTS, YDEGEE. The CDR3 length is 15 residues. The V end lost 3 bases, the J end lost 1 base, and 13 bases lay between the germline ends. The CDR3 here is CASSSRDPFNYGYTF. CDR3 DNA sequence: TGTGCCAGCAGCTCTCGGGACCCCTTTAACTATGGCTACACCTTC.

The chain carries TRBV5-1 and TRBJ2-5, with D possibly TRBD1 on 6 matching bases. The length of the CDR3 is 15 residues. Trimming left V 3 bases short and J 5 bases short, with 17 bases between. Germline V gene sequence: CDR1 SGHRS, CDR2 YFSETQ. The CDR3 sequence: CASSSPGHRGETQYF. In nucleotides, the CDR3 is TGCGCCAGCAGCTCACCGGGACACCGAGGCGAGACCCAGTACTTC.

Remarks on this clone: This same CDR3 is encoded by further DNA sequences in the sample. The V gene is TRBV20-1, the J gene TRBJ2-7; unclear D gene. The CDR3 has 11 residues. With 6 bases removed from V and 3 bases from J, the gap between germline ends came to 9 bases. CDR1 and CDR2 from the germline V gene are DFQATT and SNEGSKA (reference sequence). CDR3 amino acids: CSALDYYEQYF. CDR3 in DNA: TGCAGTGCCCTAGATTACTACGAGCAGTACTTC.

This clone was seen just once. J is TRBJ1-1 and V is TRBV7-6, with 9 positions matching TRBD1. CDR1 and CDR2 (germline): SGHVS, FNYEAQ. Trimming removed 6 bases from V and 6 bases from J; junction bases left unmatched: 20. The CDR3 sequence is 18 residues long. The CDR3 here is CASSSLGGTGSTWAEAFF. The CDR3 region has the DNA TGTGCCAGCAGTTCCTTAGGTGGGACAGGGTCAACGTGGGCTGAAGCTTTCTTT.

The gene calls are TRBV28 and TRBJ2-3; D gene ambiguous. CDR1 is MDHEN, CDR2 SYDVKM, per germline. V was shortened by 10 bases and J by 0 bases, with 20 bases between the two germline ends. The CDR3 covers 16 residues. This chain's CDR3 is CATTAPGQTSTDTQYF. The CDR3 nucleotides are TGTGCCACGACCGCCCCGGGCCAAACTAGCACAGATACGCAGTATTTT. Complete variable domain (other parts from reference TRBV28 and TRBJ2-3): DVKVTQSSRYLVKRTGEKVFLECVQDMDHENMFWYRQDPGLGLRLIYFSYDVKMKEKGDIPEGYSVSREKKERFSLILESASTNQTSMYLCATTAPGQTSTDTQYFGPGTRLTVL.

About this clone itself: The identical CDR3 is also encoded by other nucleotide sequences in the sample. The chain links TRBV6-6 to TRBJ1-1; D is unresolved. Trimming shortened V by 2 bases and J by 1 base, and 8 bases separated the two germline ends. The CDR3 is made up of 14 amino acids. CDR1 and CDR2 (germline): MNHNY, SVGAGI (reference sequence). The CDR3, as DNA: TGTGCCAGCAGTTACGGGTCAGGGAACACTGAAGCTTTCTTT. Translated: CASSYGSGNTEAFF.

This sequence joins TRBV5-6 and TRBJ2-7; TRBD1 matches at 7 bases. Germline V gene data show CDR1 as SGHDT and CDR2 as YYEEEE. The CDR3 runs to 14 residues. Losses at the gene ends were 2 bases for V and 6 bases for J; bases not matched to a gene: 8. CDR3 sequence (DNA): TGTGCCAGCAGCTTTAGCTCAAGGGGGCGCGAGCAGTACGTC. This encodes CASSFSSRGREQYV.

The chain combines TRBV5-6 with TRBJ2-3, with D possibly TRBD2 on 5 matching bases. The CDR3 covers 18 residues. The germline V gene has CDR1 SGHDT and CDR2 YYEEEE. With 4 bases removed from V and 0 bases from J, the gap between germline ends came to 21 bases. CDR3 loop: CASSLYPRGFWSTDTQYF. CDR3 DNA: TGTGCCAGCAGCCTCTACCCCCGAGGGTTTTGGAGCACAGATACGCAGTATTTT.

The chain joins TRBV29-1 to TRBJ2-3, with D uncertain. The CDR3 consists of 14 residues. Germline V gene data show CDR1 as SQVTM and CDR2 as ANQGSEA. V lost 5 bases to trimming and J lost 6 bases, with 18 bases between them. CDR3 sequence: CSVLGRVEGDTQYF. The CDR3 bases are TGCAGCGTTTTGGGTAGGGTGGAAGGGGATACGCAGTATTTT.

This chain's CDR3 is CASGLVQDGQGPHYNEQFF. The CDR3 DNA reads TGTGCTAGTGGTTTGGTACAGGACGGCCAAGGCCCCCACTACAATGAGCAGTTCTTC. The genes are TRBV12-5 and TRBJ2-1; tentatively, D is TRBD1 (5 bases). The CDR3 length is 19 residues. The V end was cut by 0 bases, the J end by 3 bases, with 21 bases between. Germline CDR1 and CDR2: LGHNT and FRNRAP.